The T cell receptor beta chain under discussion was sequenced for a study of cytomegalovirus exposure and HLA in healthy donors. About the research overall: Of 350 to 400 genotyped donors, more than 75% grouped in the Caucasian-associated ancestry cluster.

For this clone: The antigen remains unidentified.

PCR employed 60 Vbeta and 13 Jbeta primers. Only in-frame clones appear in the TCRdb table, and some are missing; sequencing was by immunoSEQ multiplex PCR. Of around 100,000 clones in the sample, approximately 79% were seen once. Study-level points and caveats: In a later analysis, DRB1 alleles had the most associated TCRs; HLA-C alleles the fewest. In a later analysis, at a false discovery rate of 0.05, about 16,000 TCR beta sequences matched HLA alleles. Using the classifier, cytomegalovirus status was reportedly diagnosed with high specificity and sensitivity.

The sample taken for sequencing was PBMCs. The clonotype originates from a man aged 45-60 years in good health and CMV-seropositive.

The CDR3 protein is CASSLGPGGVTEAFF. Written as DNA, the CDR3 is TGTGCCAGCAGCTTAGGGCCAGGGGGCGTCACTGAAGCTTTCTTT. V is TRBV7-2 and J is TRBJ1-1; 8 nucleotides align to TRBD1. The CDR3 is 15 amino acids. J lost 4 bases, V lost 1 base, and 5 bases had no gene match. Germline CDR1 reads SGHTA; CDR2 reads FQGNSA.